A selection of T cell receptor beta chains follows, all from one sample in a study of shared clonotypes between healthy human individuals. Generated by immunoSEQ multiplex PCR, the TCRdb table keeps only in-frame clones and is missing some. The sample holds around 700,000 clones, roughly 70% seen once. Sequences were obtained from memory CD4+ T cells sorted from blood. All receptors derive from a woman in her 30s in good health. The CDR3 runs from the conserved cysteine through the conserved F or W. The D gene is left open where the match is weak. Only part of the rows carry a size: once, few, many, or a class if the clone is expanded.

d_gene	abundance	j_gene	v_gene	CDR3aa	CDR3nt
NA	once	TRBJ2-7	TRBV6-1	CASSEASAGSYEQYF	TGTGCCAGCAGTGAAGCGTCGGCAGGCTCCTACGAGCAGTACTTC
TRBD1	NA	TRBJ2-5	TRBV4-1	CASSQGDRDQETQYF	TGCGCCAGCAGCCAAGGGGACAGAGACCAAGAGACCCAGTACTTC
TRBD1	NA	TRBJ2-5	TRBV6-1	CASSRRTGQETQYF	TGTGCCAGCAGTCGGAGGACAGGACAAGAGACCCAGTACTTC
TRBD1	NA	TRBJ2-5	TRBV5-1	CASSPGQGIAETQYF	TGCGCCAGCAGCCCCGGACAGGGTATCGCAGAGACCCAGTACTTC
NA	NA	TRBJ1-2	TRBV6-1	CARGNGGYTF	TGTGCCAGGGGAAACGGAGGCTACACCTTC
NA	NA	TRBJ1-1	TRBV6-6	CASRTNRVNTEAFF	TGTGCCAGCAGAACCAACAGGGTTAACACTGAAGCTTTCTTT
NA	NA	TRBJ2-5	TRBV7-9	CASSRETQYF	TGTGCCAGCAGTCGAGAGACCCAGTACTTC
TRBD2	NA	TRBJ2-7	TRBV7-8	CASSFVGGGAGEQYF	TGTGCCAGCAGCTTTGTCGGCGGGGGAGCAGGTGAGCAGTACTTC
NA	NA	TRBJ2-5	TRBV28	CASIGGVRKTQYF	TGTGCCAGCATAGGGGGGGTAAGGAAGACCCAGTACTTC
NA	NA	TRBJ2-2	TRBV7-3	CASSLNPGDTGELFF	TGTGCCAGCAGCTTAAATCCAGGGGACACCGGGGAGCTGTTTTTT
NA	NA	TRBJ1-1	TRBV5-4	CASSLIGADVEAFF	TGTGCCAGCAGCTTGATCGGGGCCGACGTTGAAGCTTTCTTT
NA	many	TRBJ1-1	TRBV10-3	CAIGGNTEAFF	TGTGCCATCGGAGGGAACACTGAAGCTTTCTTT
NA	few	TRBJ2-7	TRBV21-1	CASSKEGDRGLSYEQYF	TGTGCCAGCAGCAAAGAGGGGGACAGGGGCCTCTCCTACGAGCAGTACTTC
NA	NA	TRBJ2-2	TRBV29-1	CSVEDPLAGHTGELFF	TGCAGCGTTGAAGATCCCCTAGCAGGGCACACCGGGGAGCTGTTTTTT
NA	few	TRBJ2-5	TRBV7-9	CASSFTQETQYF	TGTGCCAGCAGCTTCACCCAAGAGACCCAGTACTTC
NA	NA	TRBJ1-4	TRBV28	CASYPGTAGKLFF	TGTGCCAGCTATCCGGGGACTGCGGGAAAACTGTTTTTT
NA	NA	TRBJ2-1	TRBV4-1	CASSQVGQGDGEQFF	TGCGCCAGCAGCCAAGTGGGACAAGGGGACGGTGAGCAGTTCTTC
TRBD1	NA	TRBJ1-5	TRBV6-5	CASRTTGLGNQPQHF	TGTGCCAGCAGAACGACAGGGTTAGGTAATCAGCCCCAGCATTTT
NA	once	TRBJ1-1	TRBV2	CASRSGTPGTEAFF	TGTGCCAGCCGGAGTGGGACGCCGGGGACTGAAGCTTTCTTT
TRBD2	NA	TRBJ2-5	TRBV28	CASSWTSGRAEETQYF	TGTGCCAGCAGTTGGACTAGCGGGAGGGCCGAAGAGACCCAGTACTTC
TRBD2	NA	TRBJ2-1	TRBV25-1	CASSDRTSGSYNEQFF	TGTGCCAGCAGTGATAGGACTAGCGGGAGCTACAATGAGCAGTTCTTC
TRBD1	NA	TRBJ1-4	TRBV5-1	CASSLGQGSRNNEKLFF	TGCGCCAGCAGCTTGGGACAGGGGAGTCGAAATAATGAAAAACTGTTTTTT
NA	NA	TRBJ1-2	TRBV28	CASSLATPGTPGGYTF	TGTGCCAGCAGCTTAGCTACACCCGGGACCCCCGGGGGCTACACCTTC
NA	NA	TRBJ2-1	TRBV5-1	CASSPSLTLPFYNEQFF	TGCGCCAGCAGCCCCTCCCTAACGCTCCCCTTCTACAATGAGCAGTTCTTC
NA	NA	TRBJ2-5	TRBV7-3	CASSLQGAREETQYF	TGTGCCAGCAGCTTACAGGGGGCGCGGGAGGAGACCCAGTACTTC
NA	NA	TRBJ2-7	TRBV5-1	CASSRDYEQYF	TGCGCCAGCAGCCGGGACTACGAGCAGTACTTC
TRBD2	NA	TRBJ2-7	TRBV19	CASSIRAGGDSYEQYF	TGTGCCAGTAGTATAAGAGCGGGAGGCGACTCCTACGAGCAGTACTTC
TRBD1	NA	TRBJ1-2	TRBV28	CASSPPFGQGGGYTF	TGTGCCAGCAGTCCCCCCTTCGGACAGGGCGGTGGCTACACCTTC
NA	NA	TRBJ2-5	TRBV5-1	CASSLAPEVETQYF	TGCGCCAGCAGCTTGGCACCGGAGGTGGAGACCCAGTACTTC
NA	NA	TRBJ1-5	TRBV19	CASRNRDIEPQHF	TGTGCCAGTAGGAACAGGGATATCGAGCCCCAGCATTTT
NA	NA	TRBJ1-1	TRBV6-1	CASSRSPGTEAFF	TGTGCCAGCAGTAGGTCTCCAGGCACTGAAGCTTTCTTT
TRBD2	NA	TRBJ2-1	TRBV9	CASSDRTGLAGPGEQFF	TGTGCCAGCAGCGATAGAACGGGACTAGCGGGACCTGGTGAGCAGTTCTTC
TRBD2	NA	TRBJ2-3	TRBV4-2	CASSQDRREEDTQYF	TGTGCCAGCAGCCAAGATCGGCGGGAGGAAGATACGCAGTATTTT
TRBD2	NA	TRBJ2-7	TRBV9	CASSVADGRANYEQYF	TGTGCCAGCAGCGTAGCAGACGGGAGGGCCAACTACGAGCAGTACTTC
NA	NA	TRBJ2-5	TRBV11-2	CASSLGRLETQYF	TGTGCCAGCAGCTTAGGCAGGCTTGAGACCCAGTACTTC
NA	once	TRBJ1-1	TRBV6-6	CASSYVQGGTEAFF	TGTGCCAGCAGTTACGTCCAGGGAGGAACTGAAGCTTTCTTT
TRBD1	NA	TRBJ1-1	TRBV28	CASTPGQGRAFF	TGTGCCAGCACCCCGGGACAGGGTAGGGCTTTCTTT
NA	NA	TRBJ1-1	TRBV28	CASSREGTEAFF	TGTGCCAGCAGTCGGGAGGGCACTGAAGCTTTCTTT
NA	NA	TRBJ2-7	TRBV6-5	CASSYSWVEGFYEQYF	TGTGCCAGCAGTTACTCGTGGGTTGAGGGTTTCTACGAGCAGTACTTC
TRBD2	NA	TRBJ2-1	TRBV5-5	CASSLLAGVWEQFF	TGTGCCAGCAGCTTACTAGCGGGAGTTTGGGAGCAGTTCTTC
TRBD2	NA	TRBJ2-3	TRBV5-1	CASSLGLAGGRTDTQYF	TGCGCCAGCAGCTTGGGACTAGCGGGAGGGCGCACAGATACGCAGTATTTT
NA	NA	TRBJ2-7	TRBV4-2	CASSQGRVSEQYF	TGTGCCAGCAGCCAAGGCCGGGTCAGCGAGCAGTACTTC
TRBD1	NA	TRBJ2-1	TRBV2	CASHQGAYGEQFF	TGTGCCAGCCACCAGGGGGCCTACGGTGAGCAGTTCTTC
NA	NA	TRBJ2-1	TRBV7-9	CASSFSGTNNEQFF	TGTGCCAGCAGCTTTTCCGGGACGAACAATGAGCAGTTCTTC
NA	few	TRBJ1-2	TRBV28	CASSLGGYGYTF	TGTGCCAGCAGTTTAGGCGGCTATGGCTACACCTTC
NA	once	TRBJ1-2	TRBV19	CASSFRVPNGYTF	TGTGCCAGTAGTTTCAGGGTTCCAAATGGCTACACCTTC
TRBD2	few	TRBJ2-7	TRBV5-4	CASRTSGDYEQYF	TGTGCCAGCAGGACTAGCGGGGACTACGAGCAGTACTTC
TRBD2	NA	TRBJ2-3	TRBV19	CASQRTSGSPDTQYF	TGTGCCAGCCAGCGGACTAGCGGGAGCCCCGATACGCAGTATTTT
NA	NA	TRBJ2-2	TRBV5-1	CASRISTGELFF	TGCGCCAGCAGAATAAGTACCGGGGAGCTGTTTTTT